The text below deals with one T cell receptor beta chain. There are 15 residues in the CDR3. The trim removed 1 base at V and 6 bases at J, leaving 7 bases unmatched. The germline gives CDR1 MNHEY, CDR2 SVGEGT. This sample is drawn from a study of blood T cell repertoires in COVID-19. Overall study context: Collection of acute and convalescent COVID-19 samples took place in the United States, Italy and Spain. T cells, B-cell-depleted T cells, or PBMCs supplied cDNA or gDNA.

In the original analysis: Cell counts per sample came from amplifying reference gene primers. Only in-frame clones appear in the TCRdb table, and some are missing; sequencing was by immunoSEQ multiplex PCR. V and J calls and clone size are as listed in that table; D and trimming were resolved from the DNA. The repertoire holds around 99,000 clones, with approximately 90% as singletons. Material for sequencing was peripheral blood. The receptor was derived from a man aged 50 to 59 with acute or convalescent COVID-19. The chain employs TRBV6-2 or TRBV6-3 and TRBJ1-2; TRBD1 agrees at 8 bases. CDR3 sequence: CASSYYQGARNGYTF. The CDR3 DNA is TGTGCCAGCAGTTACTACCAGGGGGCGCGAAATGGCTACACCTTC.